This record concerns one TCR beta chain sequence. The source of the sample is a study of blood T cell repertoires in COVID-19. This CDR3 spans 12 amino acids. The ends were cut back, 5 bases at V and 5 bases at J, with 9 bases in the middle. In germline, CDR1 is SEHNR, CDR2 FQNEAQ (reference sequence). Original handling: Researchers report that nucleated cell counts were estimated from reference gene primer amplification. Here immunoSEQ multiplex PCR was the method, and the copy in TCRdb shows in-frame clones only, minus some. D and trimming come from the DNA, and the V and J calls and clone size come from that table. The repertoire holds 150,000 to 180,000 clones, with 75% to 85% as singletons.

The chain carries TRBV7-9 and TRBJ1-1; D not certain. Material for sequencing was peripheral blood. The sequence derives from a woman aged 60-70 years with COVID-19, enrolled during active disease. CDR3 in DNA: TGTGCCAGCAGCCGGATCGGGACTGAAGCTTTCTTT. This codes for CASSRIGTEAFF.